What follows is one T cell receptor beta chain and its context. The antigen it recognizes is unknown. Base qualities are not at hand, and no much larger clone is one base apart. The library relied on PCR. The sequencer was an Illumina HiSeq 2500. Unique molecular identifiers were incorporated into TCR beta cDNA libraries to reduce PCR and sequencing biases. Per 1 to 10 million input T cells, approximately 500,000 cDNA molecules were obtained, such that each molecule approximated one T cell. The patient libraries were prepared and sequenced using the same protocol as the earlier healthy control dataset. Samples belonging to the same batch were prepared together, multiplexed and sequenced on a shared HiSeq lane. In the authors' own workflow: MIGEC was used to process the raw barcoded reads, and molecular identifier groups with only a single read were discarded before consensus assembly and CDR3 extraction. VDJtools was used for post-analysis of the clonotype tables, and diversity was normalized by down-sampling every dataset to the size of the smallest sample. To correct batch-related cross-sample contamination, repertoire overlap clustering matched CDR3 amino acid sequences but not nucleotide sequences. TCRdb itself trimmed the public reads at Q25 with fastp, ran MiXCR and retained productive beta chains. Identical CDR3 protein sequences are pooled into one entry, listed with their most common genes and DNA. Clone size and V and J calls follow TCRdb, not the original study. The sample table lists approximately 460,000 distinct CDR3 sequences, around 40% of them with a count of one. Around 10% of the sample rests with the top ten.

TCR beta repertoires were profiled from peripheral blood of 13 young patients with multiple sclerosis to demonstrate the VDJtools post-analysis software. The multiple sclerosis patients were children and adolescents between roughly 6 and 17 years of age. The sample comes from a study of post-analysis software for immune sequencing data (dated by TCRdb to between 2014 and 2017). Broadly, across the study: Disease courses on record covered relapsing-remitting, secondary progressive and progressive-relapsing multiple sclerosis, though some patients had no subtype annotation. The patient repertoires were compared against 11 previously published healthy control repertoires obtained from donors aged roughly 6 to 28 years. A subset of samples was prepared in parallel using single-end sample barcoding, then pooled and co-amplified after Illumina adapter ligation. The full study reports these points: The control group was slightly older than the multiple sclerosis patient group. Significantly lower normalized Chao1 diversity was found in multiple sclerosis patients than in controls, suggesting substantial peripheral T-cell clonal expansion. Direct clustering with F measure showed strong co-clustering of samples prepared in the same batch, prompting a batch-effect correction. Significantly higher frequencies in patients than in controls were found for several TRBV segments, including TRBV5-6, TRBV5-1 and TRBV20-1.

From the germline V gene, CDR1 is SGHTA and CDR2 is FQGNSA. From V the trimming removes 5 bases and from J it removes 3 bases, while the gene matches leave 9 bases of the junction unaccounted for. The CDR3 runs 16 residues from the cysteine to the phenylalanine. Just the 48-base CDR3 DNA is kept, in frame starting at base 1. This TCR was recovered from a girl aged 5 to 17 with multiple sclerosis. The sample was blood. The rearrangement joined TRBV7-2 to TRBJ2-1, with 8 middle bases fitting TRBD2. The nucleotide sequence reads as follows: TGTGCCAGCAGCCACCTGGGACTAGAAGTCTACAATGAGCAGTTCTTC. Its product reads: CASSHLGLEVYNEQFF.